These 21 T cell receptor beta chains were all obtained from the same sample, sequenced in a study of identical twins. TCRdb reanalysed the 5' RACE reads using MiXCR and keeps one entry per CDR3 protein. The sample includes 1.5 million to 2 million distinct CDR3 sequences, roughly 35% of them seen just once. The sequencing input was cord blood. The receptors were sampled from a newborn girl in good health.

In nucleotides, the CDR3 is TGTGCCAGCAGCTTAAGTTCAGTCAATGAGCAGTTCTTC. This gives the protein CASSLSSVNEQFF. The rearrangement links TRBV7-2 to TRBJ2-1; D unresolved. V was trimmed by 2 bases and J by 6 bases, leaving 8 bases between them. Germline lookup yields CDR1 SGHTA and CDR2 FQGNSA. This CDR3 spans 13 amino acids.

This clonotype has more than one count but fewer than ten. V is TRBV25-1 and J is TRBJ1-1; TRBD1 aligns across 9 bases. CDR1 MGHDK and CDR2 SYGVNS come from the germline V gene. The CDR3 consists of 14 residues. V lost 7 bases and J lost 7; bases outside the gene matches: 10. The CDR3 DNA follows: TGTGCCAGCACCTCGACAGGGGGGATTATTGAAGCTTTCTTT. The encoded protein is CASTSTGGIIEAFF. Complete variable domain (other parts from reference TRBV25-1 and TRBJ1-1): EADIYQTPRYLVIGTGKKITLECSQTMGHDKMYWYQQDPGMELHLIHYSYGVNSTEKGDLSSESTVSRIRTEHFPLTLESARPSHTSQYLCASTSTGGIIEAFFGQGTRLTVV.

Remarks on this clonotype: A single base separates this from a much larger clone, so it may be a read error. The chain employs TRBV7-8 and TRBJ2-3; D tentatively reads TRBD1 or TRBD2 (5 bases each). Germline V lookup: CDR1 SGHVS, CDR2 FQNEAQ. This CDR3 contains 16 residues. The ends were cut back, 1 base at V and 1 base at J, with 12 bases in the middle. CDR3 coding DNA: TGTGCCAGCAGCTTAGACGGGGCTCCCTGCACAGATACGCAGTATTTT. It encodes CASSLDGAPCTDTQYF.

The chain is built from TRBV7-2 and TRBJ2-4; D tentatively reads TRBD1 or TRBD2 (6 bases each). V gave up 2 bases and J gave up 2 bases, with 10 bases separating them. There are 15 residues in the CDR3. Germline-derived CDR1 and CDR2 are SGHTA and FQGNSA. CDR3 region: CASSLTGRSKNIQYF. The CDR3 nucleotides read TGTGCCAGCAGCTTAACAGGGAGGTCCAAAAACATTCAGTACTTC.

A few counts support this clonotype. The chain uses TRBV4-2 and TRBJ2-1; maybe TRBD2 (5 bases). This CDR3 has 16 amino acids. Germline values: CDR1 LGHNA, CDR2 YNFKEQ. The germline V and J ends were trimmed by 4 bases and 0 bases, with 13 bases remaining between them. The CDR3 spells CASSRAGLSSYNEQFF. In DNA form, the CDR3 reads TGTGCCAGCAGCCGGGCAGGACTCAGCTCCTACAATGAGCAGTTCTTC.

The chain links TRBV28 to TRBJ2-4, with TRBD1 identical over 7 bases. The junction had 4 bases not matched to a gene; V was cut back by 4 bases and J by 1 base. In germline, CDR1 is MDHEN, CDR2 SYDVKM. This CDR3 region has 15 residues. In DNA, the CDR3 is TGTGCCAGCAGTTCAACCAGGGGGGCCAAAAACATTCAGTACTTC. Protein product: CASSSTRGAKNIQYF.

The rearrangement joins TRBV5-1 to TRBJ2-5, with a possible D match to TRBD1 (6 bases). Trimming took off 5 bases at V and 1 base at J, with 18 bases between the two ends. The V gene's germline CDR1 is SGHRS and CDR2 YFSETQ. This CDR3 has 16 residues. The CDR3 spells CASRSGQLALQETQYF. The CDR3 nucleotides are TGCGCCAGCAGATCCGGACAGTTGGCCCTCCAAGAGACCCAGTACTTC.

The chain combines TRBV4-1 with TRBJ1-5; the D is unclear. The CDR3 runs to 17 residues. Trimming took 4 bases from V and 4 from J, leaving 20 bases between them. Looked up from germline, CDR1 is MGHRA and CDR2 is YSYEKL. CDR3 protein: CASSRLGNTDLNQPQHF. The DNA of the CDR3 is TGCGCCAGCAGCCGTCTTGGAAACACGGACTTAAATCAGCCCCAGCATTTT.

CDR3 nucleotides: TGTGCCAGCAGTCCCCCGTGGCGGGGTGAGCAGTTCTTC. Its protein product is CASSPPWRGEQFF. This rearrangement joins TRBV12-3 or TRBV12-4 to TRBJ2-1, with a possible D match to TRBD2 (6 bases). The ends were cut back, 5 bases at V and 9 bases at J, with 14 bases in the middle. The CDR3 is 13 residues long.

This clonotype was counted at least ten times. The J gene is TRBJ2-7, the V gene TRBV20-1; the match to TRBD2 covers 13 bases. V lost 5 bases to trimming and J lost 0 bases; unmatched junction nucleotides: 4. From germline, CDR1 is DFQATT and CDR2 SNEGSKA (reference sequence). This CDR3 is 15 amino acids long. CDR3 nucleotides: TGCAGTGCTCCGACTAGCGGGGGGCTCTCCTACGAGCAGTACTTC. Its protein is CSAPTSGGLSYEQYF.

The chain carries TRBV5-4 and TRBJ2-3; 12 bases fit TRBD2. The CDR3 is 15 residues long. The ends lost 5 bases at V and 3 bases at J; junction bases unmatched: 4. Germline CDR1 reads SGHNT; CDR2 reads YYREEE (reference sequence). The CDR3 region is CASSRTSGKTDTQYF. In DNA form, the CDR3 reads TGTGCCAGCAGTCGGACTAGCGGGAAGACAGATACGCAGTATTTT.

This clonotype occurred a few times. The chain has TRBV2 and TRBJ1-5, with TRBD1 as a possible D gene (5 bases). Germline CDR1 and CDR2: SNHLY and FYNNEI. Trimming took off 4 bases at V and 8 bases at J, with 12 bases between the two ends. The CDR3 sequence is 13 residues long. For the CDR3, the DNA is TGTGCCAGCAGTGCGGGGGAGGCAGAGCCCCAGCATTTT. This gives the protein CASSAGEAEPQHF.

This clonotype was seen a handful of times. The CDR3 coding sequence is TGTGCCAGCAGTGAAGATCTAGGGGGCTTTAATCAGCCCCAGCATTTT. Its protein is CASSEDLGGFNQPQHF. The rearrangement uses TRBV6-1 and TRBJ1-5; 7 bases align to TRBD1. After removal of 1 base from V and 4 bases from J, the junction contained 7 bases not matched to a gene. The CDR3 contains 16 residues. CDR1 and CDR2 from the germline V gene are MNHNS and SASEGT.

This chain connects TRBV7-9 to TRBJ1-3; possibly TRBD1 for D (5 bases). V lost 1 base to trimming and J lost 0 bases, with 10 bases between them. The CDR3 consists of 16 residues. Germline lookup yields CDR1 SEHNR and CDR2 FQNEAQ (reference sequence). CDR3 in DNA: TGTGCCAGCAGCTTAGACGGACAAATCTCTGGAAACACCATATATTTT. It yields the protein CASSLDGQISGNTIYF.

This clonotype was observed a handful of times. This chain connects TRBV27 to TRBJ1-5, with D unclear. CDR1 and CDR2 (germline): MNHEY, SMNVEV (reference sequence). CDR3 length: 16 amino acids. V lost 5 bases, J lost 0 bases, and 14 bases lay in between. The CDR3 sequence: CASSPLVGYSNQPQHF. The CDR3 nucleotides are TGTGCCAGCAGTCCCTTGGTGGGTTATAGCAATCAGCCCCAGCATTTT.

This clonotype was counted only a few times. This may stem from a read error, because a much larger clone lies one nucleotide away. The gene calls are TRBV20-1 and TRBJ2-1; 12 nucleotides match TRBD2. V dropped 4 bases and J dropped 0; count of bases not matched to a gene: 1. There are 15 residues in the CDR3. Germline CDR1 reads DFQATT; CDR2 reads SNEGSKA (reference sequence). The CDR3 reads CSAMTSGSSYNEQFF. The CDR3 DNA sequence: TGCAGTGCTATGACTAGCGGGAGCTCCTACAATGAGCAGTTCTTC.

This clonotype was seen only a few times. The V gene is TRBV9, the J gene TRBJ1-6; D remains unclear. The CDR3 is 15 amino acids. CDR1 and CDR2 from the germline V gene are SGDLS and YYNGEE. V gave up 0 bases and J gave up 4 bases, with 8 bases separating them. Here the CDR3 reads CASSVALTYNSPLHF. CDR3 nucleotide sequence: TGTGCCAGCAGCGTAGCCCTGACGTATAATTCACCCCTCCACTTT.

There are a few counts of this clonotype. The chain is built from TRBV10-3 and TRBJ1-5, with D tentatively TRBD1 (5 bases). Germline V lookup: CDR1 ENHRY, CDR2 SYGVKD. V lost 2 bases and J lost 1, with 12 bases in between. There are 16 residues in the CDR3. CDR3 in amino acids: CAISESVEGSNQPQHF. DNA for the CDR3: TGTGCCATCAGTGAGAGTGTAGAGGGGAGCAATCAGCCCCAGCATTTT.

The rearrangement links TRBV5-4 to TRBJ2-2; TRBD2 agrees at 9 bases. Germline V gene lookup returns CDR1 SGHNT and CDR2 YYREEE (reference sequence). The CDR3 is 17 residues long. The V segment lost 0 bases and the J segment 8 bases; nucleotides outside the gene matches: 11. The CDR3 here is CASSLAGSGRSMGELFF. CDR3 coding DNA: TGTGCCAGCAGCTTGGCAGGTAGCGGGAGAAGCATGGGGGAGCTGTTTTTT.

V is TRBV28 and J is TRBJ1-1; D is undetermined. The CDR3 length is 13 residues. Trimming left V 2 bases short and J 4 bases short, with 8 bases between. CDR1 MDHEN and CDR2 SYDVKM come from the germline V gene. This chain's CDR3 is CASSLGIRTEAFF. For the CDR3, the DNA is TGTGCCAGCAGTTTAGGCATCCGCACTGAAGCTTTCTTT.

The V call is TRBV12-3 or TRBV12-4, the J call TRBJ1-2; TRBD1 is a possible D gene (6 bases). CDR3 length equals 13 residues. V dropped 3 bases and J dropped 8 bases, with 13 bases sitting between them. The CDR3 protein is CASSFRGGQGYTF. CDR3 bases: TGTGCCAGCAGTTTCAGGGGAGGGCAGGGCTACACCTTC.